These 18 T cell receptor beta chains originate from one sample sequenced in a study. TCRdb fed the 5' RACE reads into MiXCR, producing one record per CDR3 protein. This table has tens of thousands of distinct CDR3 sequences, under 20% appearing once. The specimen was naive CD4+ T cells sorted from a lymph node. The subset was: naive CD4+ T cells, CD4+CD45RA+CD25-. The receptor set was obtained from a female donor with breast cancer.

There are many counts of this clonotype. CDR3 residues: CSARKAGTENSPLHF. The CDR3, as DNA: TGCAGTGCTCGCAAGGCCGGGACAGAGAATTCACCCCTCCACTTT. The chain recombines TRBV20-1 with TRBJ1-6; 7 bases map to TRBD1. Trimming removed 5 bases from V and 7 bases from J; junction bases left unmatched: 11. CDR3 length: 15 amino acids. Germline-derived CDR1 and CDR2 are DFQATT and SNEGSKA (reference sequence).

There are many counts of this clonotype. V usage is TRBV7-2 and J usage is TRBJ2-5, with D possibly matching TRBD1 (5 bases). The germline CDR1 and CDR2 sequences are SGHTA and FQGNSA. The CDR3 runs 13 residues. V dropped 2 bases and J dropped 5 bases, with 9 bases sitting between them. The CDR3 protein is CASSLNSGETQYF. CDR3 in DNA: TGTGCCAGCAGCTTAAACTCAGGGGAGACCCAGTACTTC.

This clonotype was picked up many times. The chain uses TRBV29-1 and TRBJ1-1, with D hard to call. Germline lookup yields CDR1 SQVTM and CDR2 ANQGSEA. The CDR3 spans 12 residues. Trimming took off 5 bases at V and 2 bases at J, with 9 bases between the two ends. The CDR3 is CSVRQANTEAFF. Written as DNA, the CDR3 is TGCAGCGTTCGTCAGGCTAACACTGAAGCTTTCTTT. The full variable domain, with the rest looked up from reference TRBV29-1 and TRBJ1-1, is SAVISQKPSRDICQRGTSLTIQCQVDSQVTMMFWYRQQPGQSLTLIATANQGSEATYESGFVIDKFPISRPNLTFSTLTVSNMSPEDSSIYLCSVRQANTEAFFGQGTRLTVV.

The V call is TRBV7-9, the J call TRBJ1-5; the D is unclear. Germline values: CDR1 SEHNR, CDR2 FQNEAQ (reference sequence). The CDR3 is 12 amino acids. The germline V and J ends were trimmed by 8 bases and 9 bases, with 14 bases remaining between them. CDR3 sequence reads: CASRTDIGPQHF. In DNA, the CDR3 is TGTGCCAGCCGGACGGATATTGGGCCCCAGCATTTT.

This clonotype occurred a few times. The chain employs TRBV2 and TRBJ2-1; 7 bases fit TRBD1. Germline V gene lookup returns CDR1 SNHLY and CDR2 FYNNEI. This CDR3 contains 14 residues. The V segment lost 4 bases and the J segment 8 bases; nucleotides outside the gene matches: 8. CDR3 sequence: CASSGQGILHEQFF. The CDR3 bases are TGTGCCAGCAGTGGACAGGGAATTTTGCATGAGCAGTTCTTC.

This clonotype was detected many times. This chain joins TRBV20-1 and TRBJ2-1; D is ambiguous. The CDR3 totals 10 residues. V lost 3 bases and J lost 6, with 3 bases in between. Looked up from germline, CDR1 is DFQATT and CDR2 is SNEGSKA (reference sequence). CDR3 sequence (DNA): TGCAGTGCTAGTACCAATGAGCAGTTCTTC. It is translated as CSASTNEQFF.

This clonotype has at least ten counts. This chain joins TRBV20-1 and TRBJ1-1; D is uncertain. This CDR3 spans 13 amino acids. In germline, CDR1 is DFQATT, CDR2 SNEGSKA (reference sequence). V dropped 5 bases and J dropped 5 bases, with 15 bases sitting between them. This CDR3 reads CSAERGRGTEAFF. The CDR3 region has the DNA TGCAGTGCTGAGCGCGGCCGGGGAACTGAAGCTTTCTTT.

This clonotype was counted many times. One junction end disagrees with the germline gene, perhaps due to a read error. The gene calls are TRBV7-7 and TRBJ2-7; tentative D call: TRBD1 (5 bases). CDR3 length: 14 amino acids. Germline V gene data show CDR1 as SSHAT and CDR2 as FNYEAQ (reference sequence). CDR3: CASSFREGAYEQYF. DNA of the CDR3: TGTGCTAGCAGCTTCAGGGAAGGAGCGTACGAGCAGTACTTC.

This clonotype was recorded a few times. The CDR3 sequence: CASQLYPGELFF. For the CDR3, the DNA is TGTGCCAGCCAACTATACCCCGGGGAGCTGTTTTTT. The chain recombines TRBV7-9 with TRBJ2-2; D call uncertain. Germline V gene data show CDR1 as SEHNR and CDR2 as FQNEAQ (reference sequence). Trimming cost V 8 bases and J 6 bases, with 10 bases left between them. The CDR3 extends over 12 amino acids.

The rearrangement links TRBV5-1 to TRBJ2-2; TRBD1 matches at 7 bases. Germline loops: CDR1 SGHRS, CDR2 YFSETQ. The trim removed 6 bases at V and 1 base at J, leaving 3 bases unmatched. The CDR3 consists of 14 residues. CDR3 amino acids: CASTGTVNTGELFF. The DNA of the CDR3 is TGCGCCAGCACCGGGACAGTGAACACCGGGGAGCTGTTTTTT.

The rearrangement uses TRBV12-3 or TRBV12-4 and TRBJ1-3; D unresolved. The ends were cut back, 5 bases at V and 3 bases at J, with 5 bases in the middle. The CDR3 is 12 residues long. The CDR3 region has the DNA TGTGCCAGCAGTGAGGGTGGAAACACCATATATTTT. The encoded protein is CASSEGGNTIYF.

This chain uses TRBV4-3 with TRBJ2-1, with 9 nucleotides matching TRBD2. The V and J ends lost 0 bases and 6 bases, in that order; junction bases with no gene match: 6. Looked up from germline, CDR1 is LGHNA and CDR2 is YSLEER. The CDR3 is made up of 16 amino acids. CDR3 sequence (DNA): TGCGCCAGCAGCCAAGATAGAGCGGGGGGCAGCAATGAGCAGTTCTTC. Its translation is CASSQDRAGGSNEQFF.

CDR3 sequence: CASSPQAGNTEAFF. CDR3 nucleotides: TGTGCCAGCAGCCCTCAGGCGGGGAACACTGAAGCTTTCTTT. J is TRBJ1-1 and V is TRBV7-3; D uncertain. V was cut by 5 bases and J by 1 base, with 11 bases left in between. CDR3 size: 14 residues. CDR1 is SGHTA and CDR2 is FQGTGA in the germline V gene.

This clonotype occurred once. The chain is built from TRBV11-3 and TRBJ2-3, with 8 bases fitting TRBD2. The V and J ends lost 1 base and 4 bases, in that order; junction bases with no gene match: 7. The CDR3 has 16 amino acids. Germline V gene sequence: CDR1 SGHNT, CDR2 YENEEA. The CDR3 DNA sequence: TGTGCCAGCAGCTTAGTCGCGGGGGGCGTTTCAGATACGCAGTATTTT. Translated, it gives CASSLVAGGVSDTQYF. The complete variable domain, with remaining parts taken from reference TRBV11-3 and TRBJ2-3, reads EAGVVQSPRYKIIEKKQPVAFWCNPISGHNTLYWYLQNLGQGPELLIRYENEEAVDDSQLPKDRFSAERLKGVDSTLKIQPAELGDSAVYLCASSLVAGGVSDTQYFGPGTRLTVL.

Turning to this clonotype: A read error may produce the germline difference seen at one junction end. This rearrangement joins TRBV20-1 to TRBJ1-1; tentatively, D is TRBD1 (6 bases). The CDR3 runs 15 residues. CDR1 DFQATT and CDR2 SNEGSKA come from the germline V gene (reference sequence). The DNA of the CDR3 is TGCAGTGCTAGAGTTAGGGGGAATAGGAACACTGAGGCTTTCTTT. Translation gives CSARVRGNRNTEAFF.

The J gene is TRBJ2-1, the V gene TRBV5-4, with 8 nucleotides matching TRBD2. Germline V CDR1 and CDR2: SGHNT, YYREEE (reference sequence). CDR3 length equals 15 residues. The V segment lost 10 bases and the J segment 5 bases; nucleotides outside the gene matches: 14. Here the CDR3 reads CAGGSQREFHNEQFF. CDR3 DNA: TGTGCCGGCGGCTCCCAGCGGGAGTTTCACAATGAGCAGTTCTTC.

This sequence joins TRBV5-1 and TRBJ2-4, with D possibly being TRBD1 (7 bases). The CDR3 totals 14 residues. V gave up 1 base and J gave up 6 bases, with 11 bases separating them. CDR1 is SGHRS, CDR2 YFSETQ, per germline. The CDR3 DNA is TGCGCCAGCAGCTTGATCCAGGGGGGAAACATTCAGTACTTC. Its protein product is CASSLIQGGNIQYF.

Many counts were recorded for this clonotype. The chain carries TRBV25-1 and TRBJ1-1; 9 bases fit TRBD1. The CDR3 has 14 amino acids. Germline V gives CDR1 MGHDK, CDR2 SYGVNS. V lost 6 bases, J lost 9 bases, and 11 bases stayed unmatched. The DNA of the CDR3 is TGTGCCAGCAGCGAGAGGACAGGGGTGCCCAAAGCTTTCTTT. As protein: CASSERTGVPKAFF. Full variable domain (rest looked up from reference TRBV25-1 and TRBJ1-1): EADIYQTPRYLVIGTGKKITLECSQTMGHDKMYWYQQDPGMELHLIHYSYGVNSTEKGDLSSESTVSRIRTEHFPLTLESARPSHTSQYLCASSERTGVPKAFFGQGTRLTVV.